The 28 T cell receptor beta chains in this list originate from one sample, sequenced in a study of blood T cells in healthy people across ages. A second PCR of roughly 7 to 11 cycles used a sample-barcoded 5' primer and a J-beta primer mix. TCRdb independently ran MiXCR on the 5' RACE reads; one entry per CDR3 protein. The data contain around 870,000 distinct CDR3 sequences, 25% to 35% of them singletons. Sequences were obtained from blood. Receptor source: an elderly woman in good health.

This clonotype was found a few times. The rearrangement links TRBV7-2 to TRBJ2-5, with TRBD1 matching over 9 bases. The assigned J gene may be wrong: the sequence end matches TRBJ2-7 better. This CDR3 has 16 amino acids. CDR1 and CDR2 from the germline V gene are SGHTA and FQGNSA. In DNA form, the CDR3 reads TGTGCCAGCAGCGTTTGGGGGGGGACAGGGAGGGACGAGCAGTACTTC. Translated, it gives CASSVWGGTGRDEQYF.

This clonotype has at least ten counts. The CDR3 nucleotides read TGTGCCAGCAGCTTAGCCGGGTCCGCCTACAATGAGCAGTTCTTC. It translates to CASSLAGSAYNEQFF. The chain couples TRBV11-2 to TRBJ2-1; no firm D call. CDR3 length: 15 amino acids. Germline CDR1 and CDR2: SGHAT and FQNNGV. Trimming shortened V by 1 base and J by 2 bases, and 9 bases separated the two germline ends.

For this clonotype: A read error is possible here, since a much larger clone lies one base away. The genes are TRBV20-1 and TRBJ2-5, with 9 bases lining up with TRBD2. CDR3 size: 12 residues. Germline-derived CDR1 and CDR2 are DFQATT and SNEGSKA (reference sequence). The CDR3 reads CRASLSGGPRYF. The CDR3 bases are TGCAGGGCTAGTCTTAGCGGGGGTCCGCGGTACTTC.

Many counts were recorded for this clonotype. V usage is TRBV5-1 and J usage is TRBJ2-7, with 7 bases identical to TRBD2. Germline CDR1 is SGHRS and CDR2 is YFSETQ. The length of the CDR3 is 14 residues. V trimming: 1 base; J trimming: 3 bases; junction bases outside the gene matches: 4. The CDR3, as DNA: TGCGCCAGCAGCTTGAAAGGGGAGGGCTACGAGCAGTACTTC. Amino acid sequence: CASSLKGEGYEQYF.

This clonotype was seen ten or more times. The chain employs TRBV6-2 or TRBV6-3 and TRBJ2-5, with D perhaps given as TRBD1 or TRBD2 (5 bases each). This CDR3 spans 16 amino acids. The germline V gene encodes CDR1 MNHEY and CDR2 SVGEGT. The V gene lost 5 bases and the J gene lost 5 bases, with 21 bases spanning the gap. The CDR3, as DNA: TGTGCCAGCAGTCCCGCCGGGGCGCTTAGGCACGAGACCCAGTACTTC. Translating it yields CASSPAGALRHETQYF.

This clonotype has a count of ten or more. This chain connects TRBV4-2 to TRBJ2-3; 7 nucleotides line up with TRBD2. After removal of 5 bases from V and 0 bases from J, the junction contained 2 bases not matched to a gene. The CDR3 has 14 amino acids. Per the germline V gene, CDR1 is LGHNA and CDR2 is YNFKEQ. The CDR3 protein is CASSDSGSTDTQYF. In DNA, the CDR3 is TGTGCCAGCAGCGATAGCGGGAGCACAGATACGCAGTATTTT.

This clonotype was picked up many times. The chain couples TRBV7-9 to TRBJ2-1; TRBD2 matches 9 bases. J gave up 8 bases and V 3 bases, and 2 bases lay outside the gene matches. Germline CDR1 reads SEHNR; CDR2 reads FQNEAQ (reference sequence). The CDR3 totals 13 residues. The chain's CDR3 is CASSLAGGYEQFF. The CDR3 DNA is TGTGCCAGCAGCTTGGCGGGGGGGTATGAGCAGTTCTTC. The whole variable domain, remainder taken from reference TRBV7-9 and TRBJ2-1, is DTGVSQNPRHKITKRGQNVTFRCDPISEHNRLYWYRQTLGQGPEFLTYFQNEAQLEKSRLLSDRFSAERPKGSFSTLEIQRTEQGDSAMYLCASSLAGGYEQFFGPGTRLTVL.

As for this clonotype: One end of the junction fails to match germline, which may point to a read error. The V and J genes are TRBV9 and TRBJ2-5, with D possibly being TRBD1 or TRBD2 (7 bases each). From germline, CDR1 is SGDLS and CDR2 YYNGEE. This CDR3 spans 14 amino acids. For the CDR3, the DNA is TGTACCAGCAGCCCCAGGGGGGGCGGGGAGACCCAGTACTTC. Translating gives CTSSPRGGGETQYF.

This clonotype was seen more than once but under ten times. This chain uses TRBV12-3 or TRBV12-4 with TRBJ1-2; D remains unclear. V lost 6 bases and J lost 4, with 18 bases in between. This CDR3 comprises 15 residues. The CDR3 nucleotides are TGTGCCAGCAGCCCTCCTGGACGGTCCATCTATGGCTACACCTTC. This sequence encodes CASSPPGRSIYGYTF.

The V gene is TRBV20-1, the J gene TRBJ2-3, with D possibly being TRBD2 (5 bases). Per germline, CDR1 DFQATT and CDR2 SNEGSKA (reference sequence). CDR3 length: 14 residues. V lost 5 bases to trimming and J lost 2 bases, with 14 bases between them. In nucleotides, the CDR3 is TGCAGTGCTTTGGACTGGGAATTCACAGATACGCAGTATTTT. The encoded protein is CSALDWEFTDTQYF.

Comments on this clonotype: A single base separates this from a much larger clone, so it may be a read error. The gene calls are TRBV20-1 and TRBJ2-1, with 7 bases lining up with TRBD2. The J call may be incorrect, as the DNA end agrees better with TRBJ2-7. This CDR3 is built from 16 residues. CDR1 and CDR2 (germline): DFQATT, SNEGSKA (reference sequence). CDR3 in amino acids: CSAPTKRGGSYNEQYF. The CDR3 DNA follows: TGCAGTGCTCCTACTAAGCGGGGAGGCTCCTACAATGAGCAGTACTTC.

The CDR3 DNA is TGTGCCAGCAGTTACTCGGGGAGTCGGGACTATGGCTACACCTTC. It codes for CASSYSGSRDYGYTF. This chain connects TRBV6-6 to TRBJ1-2; no firm D call. In germline, CDR1 is MNHNY, CDR2 SVGAGI (reference sequence). Trimming removed 0 bases at V and 3 bases at J, with 11 bases between. The CDR3 totals 15 residues.

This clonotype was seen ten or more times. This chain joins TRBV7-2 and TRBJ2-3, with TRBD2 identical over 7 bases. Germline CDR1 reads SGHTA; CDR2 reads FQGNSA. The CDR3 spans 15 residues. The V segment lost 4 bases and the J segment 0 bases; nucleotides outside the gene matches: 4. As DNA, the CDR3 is TGTGCCAGCAGCTCAAGCGGGGCGAGCACAGATACGCAGTATTTT. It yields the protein CASSSSGASTDTQYF.

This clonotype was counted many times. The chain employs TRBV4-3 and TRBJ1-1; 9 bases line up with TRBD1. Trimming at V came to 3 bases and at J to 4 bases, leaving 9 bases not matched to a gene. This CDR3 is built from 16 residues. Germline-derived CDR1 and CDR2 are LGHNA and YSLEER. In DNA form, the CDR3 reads TGCGCCAGCAGCCATGTTTCGGGACAGGGAGGCACTGAAGCTTTCTTT. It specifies CASSHVSGQGGTEAFF.

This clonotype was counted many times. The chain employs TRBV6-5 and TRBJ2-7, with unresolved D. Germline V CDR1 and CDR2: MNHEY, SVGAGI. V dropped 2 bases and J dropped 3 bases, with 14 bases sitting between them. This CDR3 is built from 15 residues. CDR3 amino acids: CASSYQSVGGYEQYF. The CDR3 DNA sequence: TGTGCCAGCAGTTACCAATCTGTTGGCGGCTACGAGCAGTACTTC.

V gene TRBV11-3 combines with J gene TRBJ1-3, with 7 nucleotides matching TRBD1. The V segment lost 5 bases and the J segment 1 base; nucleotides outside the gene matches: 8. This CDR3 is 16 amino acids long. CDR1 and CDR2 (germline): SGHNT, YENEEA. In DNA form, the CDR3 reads TGTGCCAGCAGCGCCGCGGACAGGAATTCTGGAAACACCATATATTTT. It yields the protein CASSAADRNSGNTIYF. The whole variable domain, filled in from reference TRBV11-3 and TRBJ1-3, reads EAGVVQSPRYKIIEKKQPVAFWCNPISGHNTLYWYLQNLGQGPELLIRYENEEAVDDSQLPKDRFSAERLKGVDSTLKIQPAELGDSAVYLCASSAADRNSGNTIYFGEGSWLTVV.

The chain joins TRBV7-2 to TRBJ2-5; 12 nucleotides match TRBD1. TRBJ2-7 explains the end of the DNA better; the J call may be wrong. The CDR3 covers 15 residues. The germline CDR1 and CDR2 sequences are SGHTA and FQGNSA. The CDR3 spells CASSPGGQGAYEQYF. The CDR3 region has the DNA TGTGCCAGTAGCCCCGGGGGACAGGGGGCATACGAGCAGTACTTC.

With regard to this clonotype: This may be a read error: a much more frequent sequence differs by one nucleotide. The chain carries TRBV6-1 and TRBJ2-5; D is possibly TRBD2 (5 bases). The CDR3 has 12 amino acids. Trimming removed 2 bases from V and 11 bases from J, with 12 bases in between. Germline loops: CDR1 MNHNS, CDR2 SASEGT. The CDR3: CASSENRWEQYF. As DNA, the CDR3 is TGTGCCAGCAGTGAAAATAGGTGGGAGCAGTACTTC.

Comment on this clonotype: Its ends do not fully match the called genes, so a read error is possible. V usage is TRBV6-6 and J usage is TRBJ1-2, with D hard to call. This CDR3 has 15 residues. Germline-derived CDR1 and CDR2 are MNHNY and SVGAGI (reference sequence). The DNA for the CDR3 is TGTGCCGGCAGTTACTGGACGGGAGCTAACTATGGCTACACCTTC. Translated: CAGSYWTGANYGYTF.

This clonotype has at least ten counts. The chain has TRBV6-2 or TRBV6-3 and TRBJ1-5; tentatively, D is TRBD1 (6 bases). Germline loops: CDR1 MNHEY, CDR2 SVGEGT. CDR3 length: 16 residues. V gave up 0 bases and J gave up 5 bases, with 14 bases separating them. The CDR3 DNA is TGTGCCAGCAGTTACTCTTCACGGGGGCGCGATCAGCCCCAGCATTTT. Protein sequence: CASSYSSRGRDQPQHF.

CDR3 residues: CSVTTRGGGRIYNEQFF. For the CDR3, the DNA is TGCAGTGTTACAACCCGAGGAGGGGGACGTATTTACAATGAGCAGTTCTTC. V and J are TRBV20-1 and TRBJ2-1, with D perhaps TRBD1 or TRBD2 (6 bases each). Germline V gene sequence: CDR1 DFQATT, CDR2 SNEGSKA (reference sequence). Trimming shortened V by 7 bases and J by 4 bases, and 26 bases separated the two germline ends. This CDR3 region has 17 residues.

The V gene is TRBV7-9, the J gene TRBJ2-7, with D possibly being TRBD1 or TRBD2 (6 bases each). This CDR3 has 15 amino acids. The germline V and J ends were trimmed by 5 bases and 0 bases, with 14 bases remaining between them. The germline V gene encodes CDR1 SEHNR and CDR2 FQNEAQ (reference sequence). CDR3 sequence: CASSAGTRRSYEQYF. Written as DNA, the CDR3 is TGTGCCAGCAGCGCGGGGACAAGACGCTCCTACGAGCAGTACTTC.

CDR3 nucleotide sequence: TGTGCCAGCAACCCCGGGACATTAGACTACGAGCAGTACTTC. It specifies CASNPGTLDYEQYF. V usage is TRBV6-2 or TRBV6-3 and J usage is TRBJ2-7; TRBD1 might be the D (6 bases). The CDR3 loop spans 14 amino acids. Germline-derived CDR1 and CDR2 are MNHEY and SVGEGT. V lost 7 bases to trimming and J lost 3 bases, with 16 bases between them.

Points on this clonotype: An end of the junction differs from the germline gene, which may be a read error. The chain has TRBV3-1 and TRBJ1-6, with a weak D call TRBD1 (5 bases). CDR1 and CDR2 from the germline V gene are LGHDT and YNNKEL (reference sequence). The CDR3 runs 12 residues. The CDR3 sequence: CANSRGPSPLHF. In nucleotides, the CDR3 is TGTGCCAACAGCCGGGGACCTTCACCCCTCCACTTT.

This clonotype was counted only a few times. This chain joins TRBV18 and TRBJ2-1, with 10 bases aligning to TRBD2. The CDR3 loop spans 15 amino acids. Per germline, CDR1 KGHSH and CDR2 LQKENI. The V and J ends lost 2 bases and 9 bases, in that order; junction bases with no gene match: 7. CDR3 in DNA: TGTGCCAGCTCACCATTTAGCGGGGGGAACAGTGAGCAGTTCTTC. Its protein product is CASSPFSGGNSEQFF.

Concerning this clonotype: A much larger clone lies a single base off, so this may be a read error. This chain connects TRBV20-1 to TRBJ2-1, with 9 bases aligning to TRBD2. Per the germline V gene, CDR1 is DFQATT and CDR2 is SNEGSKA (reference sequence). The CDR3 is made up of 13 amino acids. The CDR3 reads CGASLAGPNEQFF. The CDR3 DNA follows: TGCGGTGCTAGCCTAGCGGGGCCGAATGAGCAGTTCTTC.

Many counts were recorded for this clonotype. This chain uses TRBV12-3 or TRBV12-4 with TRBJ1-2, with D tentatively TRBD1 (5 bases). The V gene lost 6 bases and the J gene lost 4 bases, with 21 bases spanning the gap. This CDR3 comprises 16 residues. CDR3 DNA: TGTGCCAGCAGGCAGGCGGGGGACCAGGCCGTCTATGGCTACACCTTC. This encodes CASRQAGDQAVYGYTF.

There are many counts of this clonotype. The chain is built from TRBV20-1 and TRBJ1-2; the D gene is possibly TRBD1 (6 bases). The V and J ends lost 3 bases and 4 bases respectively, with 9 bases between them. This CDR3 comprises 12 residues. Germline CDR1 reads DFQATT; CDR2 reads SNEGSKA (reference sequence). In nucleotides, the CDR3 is TGCAGTGCTAGTGGGACAACCTATGGCTACACCTTC. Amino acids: CSASGTTYGYTF.